The next 28 T cell receptor beta chains were all read from a single sample in a study of OX40 agonist ivuxolimab in advanced cancers. Clones were sequenced by immunoSEQ multiplex PCR, and TCRdb holds only the in-frame ones, with some missing. The table shows roughly 80,000 clones, with around nine tenths occurring only once. Sequenced material: CD4+ or CD8+ T cells sorted from blood, taken in a trial of the OX40 agonist ivuxolimab. Receptors originate from an adult with an advanced solid tumor such as melanoma, head and neck, liver or kidney cancer.

The gene calls are TRBV30 and TRBJ1-4, with no clear D. V was trimmed by 2 bases and J by 8 bases, leaving 6 bases between them. The germline V gene has CDR1 GTSNPN and CDR2 SVGIG (reference sequence). The CDR3 sequence is 11 residues long. The CDR3 spells CAWSWKEKLFF. DNA of the CDR3: TGTGCCTGGAGTTGGAAGGAAAAACTGTTTTTT.

The V and J genes are TRBV9 and TRBJ2-2; 10 bases are a match to TRBD1. The V segment lost 2 bases and the J segment 5 bases; nucleotides outside the gene matches: 6. Looked up from germline, CDR1 is SGDLS and CDR2 is YYNGEE. The CDR3 extends over 16 amino acids. CDR3 amino acids: CASSVVGTGETGELFF. CDR3 DNA: TGTGCCAGCAGCGTCGTCGGGACAGGGGAGACCGGGGAGCTGTTTTTT.

This chain connects TRBV4-3 to TRBJ2-2; D remains ambiguous. This CDR3 region has 18 residues. Trimming cost V 2 bases and J 2 bases, with 18 bases left between them. Germline V gene lookup returns CDR1 LGHNA and CDR2 YSLEER. CDR3 amino acids: CASSQTPIAATNTGELFF. As DNA, the CDR3 is TGCGCCAGCAGCCAAACACCAATAGCAGCAACAAACACCGGGGAGCTGTTTTTT.

The rearrangement uses TRBV9 and TRBJ2-7; no clear D. V was pared by 2 bases and J by 6 bases, with 12 bases between. This CDR3 is 13 amino acids long. The V gene's germline CDR1 is SGDLS and CDR2 YYNGEE. Here the CDR3 DNA reads TGTGCCAGCAGCGTTGGTCAGCTTGGCGAGCAGTACTTC. Translation: CASSVGQLGEQYF.

This chain connects TRBV2 to TRBJ2-3, with D perhaps matching TRBD2 (5 bases). Germline V gives CDR1 SNHLY, CDR2 FYNNEI. The germline V and J ends were trimmed by 6 bases and 4 bases, with 11 bases remaining between them. The CDR3 is 13 residues long. CDR3 sequence (DNA): TGTGCCAGCAGGGACGGAGGAGCAGATACGCAGTATTTT. It yields the protein CASRDGGADTQYF. Filled out from reference TRBV2 and TRBJ2-3, the complete variable domain reads EPEVTQTPSHQVTQMGQEVILRCVPISNHLYFYWYRQILGQKVEFLVSFYNNEISEKSEIFDDQFSVERPDGSNFTLKIRSTKLEDSAMYFCASRDGGADTQYFGPGTRLTVL.

J is TRBJ1-4 and V is TRBV28, with D perhaps TRBD1 (5 bases). Germline V gene data show CDR1 as MDHEN and CDR2 as SYDVKM. V was trimmed by 6 bases and J by 0 bases, leaving 14 bases between them. CDR3 length: 16 residues. The DNA for the CDR3 is TGTGCCAGCAGGACCCCCGGGGACGCAACTAATGAAAAACTGTTTTTT. This codes for CASRTPGDATNEKLFF. Together with reference TRBV28 and TRBJ1-4, the CDR3 gives the full variable domain: DVKVTQSSRYLVKRTGEKVFLECVQDMDHENMFWYRQDPGLGLRLIYFSYDVKMKEKGDIPEGYSVSREKKERFSLILESASTNQTSMYLCASRTPGDATNEKLFFGSGTQLSVL.

This clone was seen only once. This chain links TRBV14 with TRBJ2-7; D is unclear. This CDR3 has 15 amino acids. Germline V CDR1 and CDR2: SGHDN, FVKESK. V lost 0 bases and J lost 0, with 9 bases in between. CDR3 amino acids: CASSQDLGYSYEQYF. The CDR3 DNA reads TGTGCCAGCAGCCAAGATTTGGGGTACTCCTACGAGCAGTACTTC.

The chain has TRBV14 and TRBJ2-3; the match to TRBD2 covers 11 bases. CDR3 size: 15 residues. CDR1 and CDR2 (germline): SGHDN, FVKESK. With 1 base clipped from V and 8 bases from J, the junction kept 5 bases outside the gene matches. CDR3 region: CASSQALAGGPTQYF. In DNA, the CDR3 is TGTGCCAGCAGCCAAGCCCTAGCGGGAGGCCCTACGCAGTATTTT.

In DNA form, the CDR3 reads TGTGCCAGCAGGAGCCTTGGGGGGGAAAAACTGTTTTTT. This gives the protein CASRSLGGEKLFF. This chain links TRBV27 with TRBJ1-4; D is perhaps TRBD1 (5 bases). The CDR3 sequence is 13 residues long. With 6 bases removed from V and 8 bases from J, the gap between germline ends came to 13 bases. Germline values: CDR1 MNHEY, CDR2 SMNVEV (reference sequence).

The V call is TRBV10-1, the J call TRBJ2-3; no clear D. From germline, CDR1 is WNHNN and CDR2 SYGVQD (reference sequence). V gave up 9 bases and J gave up 0 bases, with 13 bases separating them. This CDR3 spans 14 amino acids. CDR3 protein: CASRKVYSTDTQYF. The CDR3, as DNA: TGCGCCAGTAGGAAGGTTTATAGCACAGATACGCAGTATTTT.

This chain joins TRBV5-4 and TRBJ1-4, with a possible D match to TRBD1 (5 bases). The CDR3 has 14 residues. Germline-derived CDR1 and CDR2 are SGHNT and YYREEE (reference sequence). V lost 5 bases and J lost 6, with 14 bases in between. This CDR3 is CASSSGRLHEKLFF. CDR3 coding DNA: TGTGCCAGCAGTTCGGGGCGCCTACATGAAAAACTGTTTTTT.

This chain links TRBV28 with TRBJ1-6; 7 nucleotides line up with TRBD1. Germline lookup yields CDR1 MDHEN and CDR2 SYDVKM. This CDR3 has 17 amino acids. The J segment lost 0 bases and the V segment lost 3 bases, leaving 5 bases of the junction unmatched. The CDR3 sequence: CASSLRQGSSYNSPLHF. The DNA of the CDR3 is TGTGCCAGCAGTTTGAGACAGGGAAGCTCCTATAATTCACCCCTCCACTTT.

The V call is TRBV7-2, the J call TRBJ2-7; 10 nucleotides match TRBD2. V shed 2 bases and J 3 bases; nucleotides not matched to a gene: 1. The CDR3 consists of 14 residues. Germline V CDR1 and CDR2: SGHTA, FQGNSA. The CDR3 loop is CASSLTSGIYEQYF. The CDR3 nucleotides read TGTGCCAGCAGCTTAACTAGCGGGATCTACGAGCAGTACTTC.

The chain links TRBV5-1 to TRBJ1-2, with 8 bases matching TRBD1. There are 14 residues in the CDR3. V gave up 0 bases and J gave up 8 bases; unmatched junction bases: 6. Per the germline V gene, CDR1 is SGHRS and CDR2 is YFSETQ. The CDR3 sequence is CASSLETGAGGYTF. As DNA, the CDR3 is TGCGCCAGCAGCTTGGAGACAGGGGCTGGGGGCTACACCTTC.

The chain uses TRBV27 and TRBJ2-1; D remains ambiguous. V lost 6 bases and J lost 6, with 9 bases in between. The CDR3 extends over 12 amino acids. CDR1 is MNHEY, CDR2 SMNVEV, per germline (reference sequence). DNA of the CDR3: TGTGCCAGCAGCCCATTGGCCAATGAGCAGTTCTTC. Translating it yields CASSPLANEQFF.

This clone was detected only a few times. The chain links TRBV6-1 to TRBJ2-3, with no clear D. The CDR3 runs to 14 residues. Looked up from germline, CDR1 is MNHNS and CDR2 is SASEGT. V lost 5 bases, J lost 6 bases, and 15 bases lay in between. CDR3 nucleotide sequence: TGTGCCAGCAGTCAAAACTACCGTAGGGATACGCAGTATTTT. Translating gives CASSQNYRRDTQYF.

V is TRBV29-1 and J is TRBJ2-7; the D is unclear. This CDR3 has 13 residues. V lost 0 bases and J lost 1, with 7 bases in between. Germline CDR1 reads SQVTM; CDR2 reads ANQGSEA. This CDR3 reads CSVEDNASYEQYF. The CDR3 DNA is TGCAGCGTTGAAGATAATGCGTCCTACGAGCAGTACTTC.

V is TRBV5-1 and J is TRBJ2-2; TRBD2 aligns across 8 bases. Germline CDR1 SGHRS, CDR2 YFSETQ. The ends lost 4 bases at V and 0 bases at J; junction bases unmatched: 20. This CDR3 region has 21 residues. The DNA for the CDR3 is TGCGCCAGCAGCCAGCGGACTTTAGCGGGGTCGACGGGTCCGAACACCGGGGAGCTGTTTTTT. Its translation is CASSQRTLAGSTGPNTGELFF.

The V gene is TRBV28, the J gene TRBJ1-2, with a possible D match to TRBD1 (6 bases). The CDR3 is 14 amino acids. Between the trimmed V and J ends, which lost 6 bases and 4 bases, there was a span of 15 bases. The germline gives CDR1 MDHEN, CDR2 SYDVKM. CDR3 loop: CASSPTGYVYGYTF. CDR3 nucleotide sequence: TGTGCCAGCAGCCCAACAGGGTACGTCTATGGCTACACCTTC.

This sequence joins TRBV4-3 and TRBJ2-5, with a tentative D call TRBD1 (7 bases). Trimming took off 5 bases at V and 1 base at J, with 23 bases between the two ends. Germline lookup yields CDR1 LGHNA and CDR2 YSLEER. This CDR3 has 18 residues. The CDR3 DNA sequence: TGCGCCAGCAGCTCTGAACTGGAGGGGGCTGGAAGCCAAGAGACCCAGTACTTC. This gives the protein CASSSELEGAGSQETQYF.

This chain uses TRBV7-2 with TRBJ2-2, with TRBD1 matching 8 bases. CDR1 is SGHTA, CDR2 FQGNSA, per germline. Trimming at V came to 5 bases and at J to 4 bases, leaving 6 bases not matched to a gene. This CDR3 is built from 15 residues. This CDR3 reads CASSADRVFTGELFF. CDR3 in DNA: TGTGCCAGCAGCGCGGACAGGGTGTTCACCGGGGAGCTGTTTTTT.

The rearrangement joins TRBV5-1 to TRBJ2-1, with D perhaps matching TRBD2 (6 bases). The CDR3 covers 15 residues. Trimming took off 3 bases at V and 4 bases at J, with 14 bases between the two ends. Germline V gene data show CDR1 as SGHRS and CDR2 as YFSETQ. This CDR3 reads CASSSGTPRYNEQFF. For the CDR3, the DNA is TGCGCCAGCAGCTCCGGGACTCCTAGATACAATGAGCAGTTCTTC. Filled out from reference TRBV5-1 and TRBJ2-1, the complete variable domain reads KAGVTQTPRYLIKTRGQQVTLSCSPISGHRSVSWYQQTPGQGLQFLFEYFSETQRNKGNFPGRFSGRQFSNSRSEMNVSTLELGDSALYLCASSSGTPRYNEQFFGPGTRLTVL.

This clone was observed once. The gene calls are TRBV27 and TRBJ2-6, with D hard to call. Germline CDR1 MNHEY, CDR2 SMNVEV (reference sequence). This CDR3 is built from 15 residues. V was clipped by 6 bases and J by 0 bases, with 9 bases between them. The CDR3 nucleotides are TGTGCCAGCAGCAATCTTAACTCTGGGGCCAACGTCCTGACTTTC. This gives the protein CASSNLNSGANVLTF. The full variable domain, rest sourced from reference TRBV27 and TRBJ2-6, is EAQVTQNPRYLITVTGKKLTVTCSQNMNHEYMSWYRQDPGLGLRQIYYSMNVEVTDKGDVPEGYKVSRKEKRNFPLILESPSPNQTSLYFCASSNLNSGANVLTFGAGSRLTVL.

The J gene is TRBJ1-3, the V gene TRBV30; D unclear. CDR1 is GTSNPN, CDR2 SVGIG, per germline (reference sequence). The CDR3 is 15 amino acids. Trimming removed 0 bases from V and 0 bases from J, with 9 bases in between. The CDR3 region is CAWSVHSVSGNTIYF. The CDR3 bases are TGTGCCTGGAGTGTACACTCTGTCTCTGGAAACACCATATATTTT.

The chain uses TRBV18 and TRBJ1-2, with 7 bases that match TRBD1. Trimming at V came to 3 bases and at J to 4 bases, leaving 8 bases not matched to a gene. The CDR3 length is 15 residues. Per germline, CDR1 KGHSH and CDR2 LQKENI. The CDR3 nucleotides read TGTGCCAGCTCACCGGGGACAGACCTGACCTATGGCTACACCTTC. Translating gives CASSPGTDLTYGYTF.

V usage is TRBV28 and J usage is TRBJ1-2, with unresolved D. V lost 5 bases, J lost 4 bases, and 11 bases lay in between. The CDR3 contains 13 residues. Germline lookup yields CDR1 MDHEN and CDR2 SYDVKM. CDR3 amino acids: CASSQGQLYGYTF. CDR3 in DNA: TGTGCCAGCAGTCAAGGCCAGCTCTATGGCTACACCTTC.

Sample share makes this clone medium-sized. The chain carries TRBV9 and TRBJ1-5; maybe TRBD1 (6 bases). The CDR3 loop spans 15 amino acids. Germline CDR1 and CDR2: SGDLS and YYNGEE. V gave up 0 bases and J gave up 4 bases, with 11 bases separating them. Written as DNA, the CDR3 is TGTGCCAGCAGCGTAGGCGGACAGCCGAATCAGCCCCAGCATTTT. Amino acid sequence: CASSVGGQPNQPQHF.

The chain has TRBV18 and TRBJ1-2; the match to TRBD1 covers 7 bases. The CDR3 runs to 12 residues. The germline V gene encodes CDR1 KGHSH and CDR2 LQKENI. The ends lost 5 bases at V and 6 bases at J; junction bases unmatched: 3. As DNA, the CDR3 is TGTGCCAGCTCATATACAGGGGATGGCTACACCTTC. Its protein is CASSYTGDGYTF.